These 4 T cell receptor beta chains were sequenced from one sample in a study of T cell responses to AZD1222 COVID-19 vaccine. Generated by immunoSEQ multiplex PCR, the TCRdb table keeps only in-frame clones and is missing some. This sample carries roughly 100,000 clones, roughly 89% of them seen once, and the ten largest clones take about 41%. This sample comprised peripheral blood, obtained on day 0 of AZD1222 vaccination. The receptors here all came from an adult in good health.

The chain uses TRBV6-2 or TRBV6-3 and TRBJ1-4; tentatively, D is TRBD1 (5 bases). The V gene lost 5 bases and the J gene lost 8 bases, with 12 bases spanning the gap. Germline lookup yields CDR1 MNHEY and CDR2 SVGEGT. This CDR3 has 13 amino acids. The CDR3, as DNA: TGTGCCAGCAGTAATAGGGGAAGAGAAAAACTGTTTTTT. Residues: CASSNRGREKLFF.

The chain couples TRBV30 to TRBJ1-4; D is perhaps TRBD1 (6 bases). Germline lookup yields CDR1 GTSNPN and CDR2 SVGIG (reference sequence). This CDR3 comprises 13 residues. Trimming left V 2 bases short and J 6 bases short, with 10 bases between. CDR3 nucleotides: TGTGCCTGGAGTTCTGGGGGCTATGAAAAACTGTTTTTT. Residues: CAWSSGGYEKLFF.

The chain carries TRBV15 and TRBJ2-7; 10 nucleotides line up with TRBD1. The CDR3 has 14 amino acids. V lost 5 bases, J lost 6 bases, and 7 bases stayed unmatched. The V gene's germline CDR1 is LNHNV and CDR2 YYDKDF (reference sequence). The CDR3 region has the DNA TGTGCCACCAGCGTTCGACAGGGGGCTGGCGAGCAGTACTTC. It encodes CATSVRQGAGEQYF.

Regarding this clone: This sample also contains other DNA sequences that code for the same CDR3. The genes are TRBV18 and TRBJ2-5; the match to TRBD1 covers 9 bases. CDR3 size: 14 residues. V lost 4 bases to trimming and J lost 5 bases; unmatched junction nucleotides: 5. Germline assignment: CDR1 KGHSH and CDR2 LQKENI. CDR3 protein: CASSQGQGGETQYF. In nucleotides, the CDR3 is TGTGCCAGCTCACAGGGACAGGGCGGTGAGACCCAGTACTTC.